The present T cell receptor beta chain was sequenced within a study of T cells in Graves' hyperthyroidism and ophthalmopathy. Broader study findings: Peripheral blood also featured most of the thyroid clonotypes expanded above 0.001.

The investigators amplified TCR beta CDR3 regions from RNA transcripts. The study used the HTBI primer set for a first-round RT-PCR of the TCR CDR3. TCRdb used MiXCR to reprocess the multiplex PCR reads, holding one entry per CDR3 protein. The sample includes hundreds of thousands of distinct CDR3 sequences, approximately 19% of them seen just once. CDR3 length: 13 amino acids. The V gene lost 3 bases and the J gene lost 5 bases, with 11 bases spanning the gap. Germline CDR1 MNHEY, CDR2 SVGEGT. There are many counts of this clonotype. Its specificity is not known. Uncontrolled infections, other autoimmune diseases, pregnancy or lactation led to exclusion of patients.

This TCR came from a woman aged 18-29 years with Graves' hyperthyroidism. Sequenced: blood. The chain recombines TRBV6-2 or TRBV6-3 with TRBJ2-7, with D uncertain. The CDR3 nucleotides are TGTGCCAGCAGTTATTCCTCCTGGGACGAGCAGTACTTC. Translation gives CASSYSSWDEQYF.